This T cell receptor (beta chain) derives from a study of blood T cell repertoires in COVID-19. CDR1 and CDR2 from the germline V gene are MNHEY and SVGAGI. V lost 5 bases to trimming and J lost 4 bases, with 12 bases between them. The CDR3 spans 14 residues. Measured with immunoSEQ multiplex PCR; TCRdb has only the in-frame clones, and not every one. The sample includes 250,000 to 400,000 clones, more than 90% of them seen just once. The receptor comes from a man aged 55-75 years who had recovered from COVID-19. Material for sequencing was PBMCs or T cells enriched from blood (not recorded which). The gene calls are TRBV6-5 and TRBJ1-5; D uncertain. The CDR3 sequence: CASSTGHGNQPQHF. CDR3 coding DNA: TGTGCCAGCAGTACCGGTCACGGGAATCAGCCCCAGCATTTT.